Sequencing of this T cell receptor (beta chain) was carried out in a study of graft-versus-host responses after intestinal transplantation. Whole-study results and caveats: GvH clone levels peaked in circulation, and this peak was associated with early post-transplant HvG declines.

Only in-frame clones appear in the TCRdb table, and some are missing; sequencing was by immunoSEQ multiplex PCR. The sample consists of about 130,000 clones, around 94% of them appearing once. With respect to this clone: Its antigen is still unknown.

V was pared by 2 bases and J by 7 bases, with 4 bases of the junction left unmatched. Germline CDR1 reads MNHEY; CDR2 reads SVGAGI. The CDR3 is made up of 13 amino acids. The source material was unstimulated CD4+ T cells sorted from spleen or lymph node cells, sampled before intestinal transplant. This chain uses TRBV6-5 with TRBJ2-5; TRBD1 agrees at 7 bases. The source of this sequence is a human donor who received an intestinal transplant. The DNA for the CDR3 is TGTGCCAGCAGTTACACGACAGGGTTGACCCAGTACTTC. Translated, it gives CASSYTTGLTQYF.